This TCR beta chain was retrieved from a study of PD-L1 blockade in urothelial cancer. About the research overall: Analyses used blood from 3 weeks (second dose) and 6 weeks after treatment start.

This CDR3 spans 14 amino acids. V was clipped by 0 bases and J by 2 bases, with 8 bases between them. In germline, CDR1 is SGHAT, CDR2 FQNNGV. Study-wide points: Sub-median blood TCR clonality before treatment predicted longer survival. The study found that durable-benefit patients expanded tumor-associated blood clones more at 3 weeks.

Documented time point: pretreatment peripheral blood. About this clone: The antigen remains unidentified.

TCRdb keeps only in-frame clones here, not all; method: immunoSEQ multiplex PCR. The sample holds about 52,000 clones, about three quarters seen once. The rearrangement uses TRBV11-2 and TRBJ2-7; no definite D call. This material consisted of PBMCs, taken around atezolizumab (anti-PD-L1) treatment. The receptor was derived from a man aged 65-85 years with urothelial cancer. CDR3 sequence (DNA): TGTGCCAGCAGCTTAGAGGGCACCACCTACGAGCAGTACTTC. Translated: CASSLEGTTYEQYF.